The rows below give T cell receptor beta chains drawn from one sample of a study of OX40 agonist ivuxolimab in advanced cancers. Repertoires were generated with immunoSEQ multiplex PCR, while TCRdb's copy carries only in-frame clones and drops some. The sample yields some 100,000 clones, over 75% seen once. This sample comprised CD4+ or CD8+ T cells sorted from blood, obtained in a trial of the OX40 agonist ivuxolimab. All receptors come from an adult with an advanced solid tumor such as melanoma, head and neck, liver or kidney cancer. Each CDR3 is given with its conserved first and last residue. A D gene is named only where the DNA matches it firmly. For some rows the clone size is stated as once, few or many, or as a class when expanded; others skip it.

len	j_gene	abundance	v_gene	d_gene	CDR3aa	CDR3nt
17	TRBJ2-6	-	TRBV19	-	CASSPQGQSSGANVLTF	TGTGCCAGTAGTCCCCAAGGACAGAGCTCTGGGGCCAACGTCCTGACTTTC
14	TRBJ2-7	-	TRBV5-4	TRBD1	CASSQDRGPYEQYF	TGTGCCAGCAGCCAGGACAGGGGACCCTACGAGCAGTACTTC
14	TRBJ1-4	-	TRBV2	-	CASSYQGIGEKLFF	TGTGCCAGCAGTTACCAGGGGATAGGGGAAAAACTGTTTTTT
16	TRBJ2-1	-	TRBV19	TRBD2	CASSMGLAGAYNEQFF	TGTGCCAGTAGTATGGGGCTAGCGGGAGCTTACAATGAGCAGTTCTTC
14	TRBJ1-6	-	TRBV5-1	-	CASSLGAGESPLHF	TGCGCCAGCAGCTTGGGGGCAGGTGAATCACCCCTCCACTTT
14	TRBJ1-2	-	TRBV5-1	TRBD1	CASSPGQLNYGYTF	TGCGCCAGCAGCCCGGGACAGCTAAACTATGGCTACACCTTC
14	TRBJ2-7	-	TRBV6-1	TRBD1	CASSPGTGVYEQYF	TGTGCCAGCAGCCCCGGGACAGGGGTCTACGAGCAGTACTTC
15	TRBJ2-5	-	TRBV5-4	TRBD2	CASSYGLAGQETQYF	TGTGCCAGCAGCTACGGACTAGCGGGACAAGAGACCCAGTACTTC
16	TRBJ1-5	-	TRBV6-6	-	CASSYADGQSNQPQHF	TGTGCCAGCAGTTACGCGGACGGCCAAAGTAATCAGCCCCAGCATTTT
15	TRBJ2-5	-	TRBV4-2	-	CASSQDRFLGETQYF	TGTGCCAGCAGCCAAGATCGGTTCCTCGGGGAGACCCAGTACTTC
13	TRBJ1-2	-	TRBV28	-	CASSLVQVNGYTF	TGTGCCAGCAGTTTGGTACAGGTGAACGGCTACACCTTC
17	TRBJ2-2	-	TRBV7-8	TRBD2	CASSFPSGRPNTGELFF	TGTGCCAGCAGCTTCCCTAGCGGGAGACCGAACACCGGGGAGCTGTTTTTT
12	TRBJ2-3	few	TRBV11-2	-	CASSQWGDTQYF	TGTGCCAGCAGCCAATGGGGAGATACGCAGTATTTT
16	TRBJ2-2	-	TRBV18	TRBD2	CASSPPASGNTGELFF	TGTGCCAGCTCACCACCGGCTAGCGGTAACACCGGGGAGCTGTTTTTT
13	TRBJ1-5	few	TRBV25-1	-	CASSERSNQPQHF	TGTGCCAGCAGTGAAAGGAGCAATCAGCCCCAGCATTTT
15	TRBJ2-1	-	TRBV6-5	TRBD2	CASSYVGGSYNEQFF	TGTGCCAGCAGTTACGTTGGCGGGAGCTACAATGAGCAGTTCTTC
13	TRBJ1-4	-	TRBV5-1	-	CASSDRTNEKLFF	TGCGCCAGCAGTGACAGGACTAATGAAAAACTGTTTTTT
15	TRBJ2-1	-	TRBV6-5	TRBD2	CASSYGGSGNNEQFF	TGTGCCAGCAGTTACGGGGGTAGCGGGAACAATGAGCAGTTCTTC
14	TRBJ1-1	-	TRBV7-9	-	CASSLAGADTEAFF	TGTGCCAGCAGCTTAGCAGGGGCGGACACTGAAGCTTTCTTT
14	TRBJ2-2	-	TRBV29-1	-	CSVLLERFTGELFF	TGCAGCGTCTTACTAGAGCGGTTCACCGGGGAGCTGTTTTTT
11	TRBJ2-7	-	TRBV11-2	-	CASSFYYGQYF	TGTGCCAGCAGCTTCTACTATGGGCAGTACTTC
15	TRBJ1-5	-	TRBV5-1	-	CASSLEPYSNQPQHF	TGCGCCAGCAGCTTGGAACCGTATAGCAATCAGCCCCAGCATTTT
13	TRBJ1-1	-	TRBV29-1	TRBD1	CSVEGVGGSVAFF	TGCAGCGTTGAAGGTGTAGGGGGCTCGGTGGCTTTCTTT
12	TRBJ2-5	-	TRBV30	TRBD1	CACGTGAKTQYF	TGTGCCTGCGGGACAGGGGCGAAGACCCAGTACTTC
16	TRBJ2-1	-	TRBV27	TRBD2	CASSSPTSGTYNEQFF	TGTGCCAGCAGTTCCCCGACTAGCGGGACATACAATGAGCAGTTCTTC
14	TRBJ1-4	-	TRBV2	TRBD1	CASSETGGNEKLFF	TGTGCCAGCAGTGAAACAGGGGGTAATGAAAAACTGTTTTTT
13	TRBJ2-1	-	TRBV5-5	-	CASSLPGYNEQFF	TGTGCCAGCAGCTTACCAGGGTACAATGAGCAGTTCTTC
10	TRBJ2-1	-	TRBV20-1	-	CSALGDEQFF	TGCAGTGCTTTGGGAGATGAGCAGTTCTTC
16	TRBJ2-7	-	TRBV7-2	TRBD2	CASSLGGLAGAYEQYF	TGTGCCAGCAGCTTAGGGGGACTAGCGGGAGCTTACGAGCAGTACTTC
15	TRBJ2-7	-	TRBV2	TRBD1	CASSYKMTGSNEQYF	TGTGCCAGCAGTTACAAAATGACAGGGAGCAACGAGCAGTACTTC
12	TRBJ1-1	-	TRBV29-1	-	CSACDGNTEAFF	TGCAGCGCATGTGACGGGAACACTGAAGCTTTCTTT
13	TRBJ2-5	-	TRBV7-2	-	CASSSRLEETQYF	TGTGCCAGCAGCTCCCGACTAGAAGAGACCCAGTACTTC
13	TRBJ1-1	-	TRBV10-3	-	CAISDVGGQGAFF	TGTGCCATCAGTGATGTTGGTGGGCAAGGAGCTTTCTTT
13	TRBJ1-1	-	TRBV30	-	CAWRSGGRGEAFF	TGTGCCTGGAGGAGTGGGGGTCGGGGTGAAGCTTTCTTT
15	TRBJ2-1	-	TRBV11-2	TRBD2	CASSLGTSGINEQFF	TGTGCCAGCAGCTTAGGAACTAGCGGGATTAATGAGCAGTTCTTC